This note documents a single T cell receptor (beta chain) sequence. Antigen specificity is unknown. The data were taken from a study of cytomegalovirus exposure and HLA in healthy donors. The donors formed part of the 120-subject validation cohort, distinct from the roughly 600-subject first cohort. TCRdb's copy holds only in-frame clones and misses some; the assay was immunoSEQ multiplex PCR. The sample comprises under 250,000 clones, 75% to 90% of which are singletons, and 5.5% to 7% rests with the top ten. General study findings and limits: In a later analysis, first-cohort TCR clusters were found to tend to co-occur in the approximately 120 validation repertoires. Listed as cytomegalovirus-associated were 150 to 200 TCR beta chains.

V was clipped by 2 bases and J by 0 bases, with 8 bases between them. CDR1 is GTSNPN and CDR2 is SVGIG in the germline V gene (reference sequence). This CDR3 contains 15 residues. This chain joins TRBV30 and TRBJ2-6; D is undetermined. The sample consisted of PBMCs. This receptor was obtained from a woman aged 18-29 years in good health and CMV-seronegative. The CDR3 is CAWSTTISGANVLTF. CDR3 coding DNA: TGTGCCTGGAGTACGACGATCTCTGGGGCCAACGTCCTGACTTTC.